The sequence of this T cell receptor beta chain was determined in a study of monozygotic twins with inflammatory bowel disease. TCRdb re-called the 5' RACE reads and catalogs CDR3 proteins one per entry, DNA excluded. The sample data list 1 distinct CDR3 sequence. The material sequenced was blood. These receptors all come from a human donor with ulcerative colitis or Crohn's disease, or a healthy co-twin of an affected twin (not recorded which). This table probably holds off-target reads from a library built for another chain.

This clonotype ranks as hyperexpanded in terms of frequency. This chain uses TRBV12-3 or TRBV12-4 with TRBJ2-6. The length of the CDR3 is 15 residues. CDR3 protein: CASSTVSSGANVLTF.